Each of the 10 T cell receptor beta chains below was sequenced from the same sample in a study of CD8+CD57+ T cells in acquired aplastic anemia. The template used for profiling TCR beta VDJ and CDR3 was genomic DNA. Via MiXCR, TCRdb re-called the reads, giving one row per CDR3 protein. The sample includes under 500,000 distinct CDR3 sequences, 25% to 40% seen only once; the top ten take roughly 0.89%. Individuals selected for sequencing had exhibited CD8+CD57+ cell expansion on flow cytometry. Material for sequencing was sorted CD4+, CD8+, or CD8+CD57+ T cells (not recorded which) from PBMCs. All receptors come from a human donor with aplastic anemia.

A few counts support this clonotype. This sequence joins TRBV6-5 and TRBJ2-7; 8 bases agree with TRBD2. This CDR3 is built from 15 residues. Germline values: CDR1 MNHEY, CDR2 SVGAGI. After removal of 5 bases from V and 2 bases from J, the junction contained 8 bases not matched to a gene. The DNA of the CDR3 is TGTGCCAGCAGTAACGGGGGGGGGTACCCCTACGAGCAGTACTTC. The encoded protein is CASSNGGGYPYEQYF.

V and J are TRBV28 and TRBJ1-6; TRBD1 agrees at 9 bases. Germline trimming cut 3 bases from V and 10 bases from J; bases unmatched to any gene: 7. The germline CDR1 and CDR2 sequences are MDHEN and SYDVKM. CDR3 length equals 15 residues. CDR3 bases: TGTGCCAGCAGTTTTGGGGACAGGGTACGCTCACCCCTCCACTTT. Protein sequence: CASSFGDRVRSPLHF.

On this clonotype: The conserved phenylalanine or tryptophan normally closing the CDR3 is absent here, so this likely arose from a read error. The chain has TRBV9 and TRBJ2-2; perhaps TRBD1 as D (5 bases). This CDR3 has 12 amino acids. V lost 5 bases and J lost 6, with 8 bases in between. Germline loops: CDR1 SGDLS, CDR2 YYNGEE. CDR3 amino acids: CASRAGSGELFL. CDR3 DNA: TGTGCCAGCAGGGCAGGGTCCGGGGAGCTGTTTTTG.

In regard to this clonotype: Mismatch with germline at one junction end may stem from a read error. V is TRBV3-1 and J is TRBJ1-2, with D possibly being TRBD1 (6 bases). In germline, CDR1 is LGHDT, CDR2 YNNKEL (reference sequence). The length of the CDR3 is 13 residues. For the CDR3, the DNA is TGTGCCGGCAGGCAACAGGGTACCGATGGCTACACCTTC. Its translation is CAGRQQGTDGYTF.

The chain combines TRBV5-6 with TRBJ2-5; unclear D gene. Per germline, CDR1 SGHDT and CDR2 YYEEEE. The CDR3 sequence is 16 residues long. Trimming stripped 2 bases from V and 0 bases from J, with 14 bases between. CDR3: CASSFSGLGYQETQYF. The CDR3 coding sequence is TGTGCCAGCAGCTTTTCGGGTCTGGGGTACCAAGAGACCCAGTACTTC.

This clonotype was seen ten or more times. The genes are TRBV20-1 and TRBJ2-5; no reliable D call. Germline assignment: CDR1 DFQATT and CDR2 SNEGSKA (reference sequence). Trimming stripped 3 bases from V and 5 bases from J, with 4 bases between. The CDR3 is 10 amino acids. The CDR3 loop is CSASGETQYF. The DNA of the CDR3 is TGCAGTGCTAGTGGGGAGACCCAGTACTTC.

This clonotype was seen at least ten times. The rearrangement uses TRBV6-1 and TRBJ1-6, with 8 nucleotides matching TRBD1. The germline V gene has CDR1 MNHNS and CDR2 SASEGT. This CDR3 spans 12 amino acids. CDR3 residues: CATKTGVSPLHF. The DNA of the CDR3 is TGTGCAACAAAGACAGGGGTCTCACCCCTCCACTTT.

This clonotype came up many times. This rearrangement joins TRBV15 to TRBJ1-4, with D hard to call. V gave up 4 bases and J gave up 0 bases, with 15 bases separating them. CDR1 and CDR2 from the germline V gene are LNHNV and YYDKDF (reference sequence). The CDR3 has 17 amino acids. DNA for the CDR3: TGTGCCACCAGCACTCACGGCTCGGCTGCAACTAATGAAAAACTGTTTTTT. Protein product: CATSTHGSAATNEKLFF.

The V gene is TRBV20-1, the J gene TRBJ2-1; D is perhaps TRBD2 (6 bases). The V gene lost 6 bases and the J gene lost 5 bases, with 26 bases spanning the gap. Germline lookup yields CDR1 DFQATT and CDR2 SNEGSKA (reference sequence). CDR3 length: 17 amino acids. The CDR3: CSAELLWDSSHDNEQFF. The DNA for the CDR3 is TGCAGTGCCGAACTGTTGTGGGACTCCTCTCACGACAATGAGCAGTTCTTC.

This clonotype was observed at least ten times. This sequence joins TRBV19 and TRBJ2-2; D is uncertain. V was trimmed by 9 bases and J by 8 bases, leaving 13 bases between them. The CDR3 consists of 12 residues. Per the germline V gene, CDR1 is LNHDA and CDR2 is SQIVND (reference sequence). For the CDR3, the DNA is TGTGCCAGCCGACTTACCAGGGGGGAGCTGTTTTTT. Residues: CASRLTRGELFF. Complete variable domain (other parts from reference TRBV19 and TRBJ2-2): DGGITQSPKYLFRKEGQNVTLSCEQNLNHDAMYWYRQDPGQGLRLIYYSQIVNDFQKGDIAEGYSVSREKKESFPLTVTSAQKNPTAFYLCASRLTRGELFFGEGSRLTVL.